Sequencing of this T cell receptor (beta chain) was carried out in a study of blood T cell repertoires in COVID-19 (dated by TCRdb to 2019 to 2021). A note on the overall study: Samples from collaborators originated in the United States, Italy and Spain and spanned both the acute and convalescent phases of COVID-19. The prospective study material was composed of cDNA or gDNA derived from T cells, B-cell-depleted T cells, or PBMCs. Deeply sampled blood TCRbeta repertoires from subjects exposed to, actively infected with, or recovered from COVID-19 were included in the dataset. The repertoires were released in a freely available public database meant as a resource for research on the immune response to SARS-CoV-2. Samples were obtained from the ongoing ImmuneRACE study (first 160 participants) and from some 1,300 subjects provided by 6 global collaborators. Sample metadata almost always included a de-identified subject ID, COVID-19 status, age in years and sex. HLA class I and class II types, where available, came from metadata supplied by the sample provider rather than from assay-based typing.

The immunoSEQ Assay, a bias-controlled multiplex PCR, was used to amplify TCRbeta CDR3 regions from genomic DNA. The published analysis was carried out like this. The number of nucleated cells in each sample was estimated from the amplification of reference gene primers within the assay. Sequence reads were collapsed and filtered to measure the absolute abundance of every unique TCRbeta CDR3 rearrangement. For each sample, productive Simpson clonality was calculated as the square root of Simpson's diversity index over productive rearrangements. In TCRdb, the immuneACCESS table is reduced to in-frame sequences with V and J assigned. These tables do not hold every clone; where another copy was compared, an unresolved V gene accounts for under half, and the others remain unexplained. The V and J calls and clone size come from that table; D and trimming were worked out from the DNA. Recorded for this sample are under 95,000 clones; about 83% of them occurred a single time. Jointly, the top ten make up roughly 28% of the sample.

What the authors observed across the whole study: Clinical and demographic metadata were provided uncurated, with the amount varying by source and participant.

On this clone: No antigen is known for it. It has no much larger one-base neighbor in the sample; base qualities were not kept.

Each collaborating institution followed its own protocols to collect whole blood in K2EDTA tubes. For TCRbeta analysis, collaborators shipped samples in one of three forms: frozen whole blood, isolated PBMCs, or DNA extracted from either of those sample types. From cysteine to phenylalanine, the CDR3 is 16 amino acids long. The CDR3 DNA has 48 bases and is translated from base 1. The germline V gene sets CDR1 to SGHRS and CDR2 to YFSETQ. V is reduced by 4 bases and J by 0 bases, leaving a spacing of 14 bases between them. The sample was peripheral blood. The V gene is TRBV5-1 and the J gene is TRBJ2-1; the D gene identity is not certain. The TCR sequence derives from a woman of 80 years or more with acute or convalescent COVID-19. In nucleotide form, the sequence is TGCGCCAGCAGCATTGAGGCCGGTAGCTCCTACAATGAGCAGTTCTTC. This sequence encodes CASSIEAGSSYNEQFF.